This T cell receptor beta chain was recovered during a study of T cells expressing NK-cell markers. No DNA is given; TCRdb re-called the 5' RACE reads and lists each CDR3 protein once. This sample's table reports hundreds of thousands of distinct CDR3 sequences. Germline CDR1 SGHTA, CDR2 FQGNSA. The CDR3 loop spans 12 amino acids. The V gene is TRBV7-2, the J gene TRBJ1-4; the TCRdb call, TRBD1, lacks DNA for checking. Input material: blood T cells: a sorted CD56 or NKG2C T cell subset, CD4+ or CD8+ T cells, or bulk PBMC T cells (not recorded which). The clonotype was recovered from a woman aged 18 to 75 in good health. The CDR3 sequence is CASSNRGEKLFF. Combining the CDR3 with reference TRBV7-2 and TRBJ1-4 gives the whole variable domain GAGVSQSPSNKVTEKGKDVELRCDPISGHTALYWYRQSLGQGLEFLIYFQGNSAPDKSGLPSDRFSAERTGGSVSTLTIQRTQQEDSAVYLCASSNRGEKLFFGSGTQLSVL.